A selection of T cell receptor beta chains follows, all from one sample in a study of blood T cell repertoires in COVID-19. Clones were read by immunoSEQ multiplex PCR, and TCRdb kept only the in-frame ones, dropping some. The sample has roughly 220,000 clones, roughly 89% seen once. Sequenced sample: peripheral blood. The receptors come from a man aged 30 to 45 who had recovered from COVID-19. Both conserved end residues are part of each CDR3. The order of the fields is J gene, V gene, clone size, CDR3 protein. Clone size is given for some rows only: seen once, a few or many times, or a class if the clone is expanded.

j_gene: TRBJ1-5
v_gene: TRBV7-7
abundance: once
CDR3aa: CASSFDTYQPQHF

j_gene: TRBJ1-3
v_gene: TRBV7-2
abundance: NA
CDR3aa: CASSLAGASSGNTIYF

j_gene: TRBJ2-7
v_gene: TRBV18
abundance: NA
CDR3aa: CASSADRSYEQYF

j_gene: TRBJ1-5
v_gene: TRBV2
abundance: NA
CDR3aa: CASSEREGLYQPQHF

j_gene: TRBJ1-2
v_gene: TRBV30
abundance: NA
CDR3aa: CAWSGWTGGYVNYGYTF

j_gene: TRBJ2-1
v_gene: TRBV30
abundance: NA
CDR3aa: CAWGTSGYNEQFF

j_gene: TRBJ1-4
v_gene: TRBV6-5
abundance: NA
CDR3aa: CASTGAGQNEKLFF

j_gene: TRBJ2-5
v_gene: TRBV5-1
abundance: once
CDR3aa: CASSRLAGGTQETQYF

j_gene: TRBJ2-5
v_gene: TRBV20-1
abundance: once
CDR3aa: CSGTGGETQYF

j_gene: TRBJ2-7
v_gene: TRBV7-9
abundance: NA
CDR3aa: CAGGESSYEQYF

j_gene: TRBJ2-7
v_gene: TRBV9
abundance: NA
CDR3aa: CASSVVETGTGLYEQYF

j_gene: TRBJ2-5
v_gene: TRBV12-5
abundance: NA
CDR3aa: CASTRTGWETQYF

j_gene: TRBJ2-7
v_gene: TRBV19
abundance: NA
CDR3aa: CASSIQTSGPYEQYF

j_gene: TRBJ2-7
v_gene: TRBV5-6
abundance: NA
CDR3aa: CASSLPSSYEQYF

j_gene: TRBJ2-7
v_gene: TRBV6-1
abundance: once
CDR3aa: CATSPGGLYEQYF

j_gene: TRBJ2-1
v_gene: TRBV6-4
abundance: NA
CDR3aa: CASSVGQNNEQFF

j_gene: TRBJ2-7
v_gene: TRBV5-4
abundance: NA
CDR3aa: CASSPQASYEQYF

j_gene: TRBJ1-1
v_gene: TRBV19
abundance: NA
CDR3aa: CASNPRGQIPNTEAFF

j_gene: TRBJ2-7
v_gene: TRBV10-2
abundance: NA
CDR3aa: CASSDPRALNSSYEQYF

j_gene: TRBJ2-2
v_gene: TRBV25-1
abundance: NA
CDR3aa: CASRTGPTGELFF

j_gene: TRBJ2-3
v_gene: TRBV5-5
abundance: NA
CDR3aa: CASSSWAGGSTDTQYF

j_gene: TRBJ2-7
v_gene: TRBV9
abundance: few
CDR3aa: CASSPTGYYEQYF

j_gene: TRBJ2-7
v_gene: TRBV12-5
abundance: NA
CDR3aa: CASGTAFGNYEQYF

j_gene: TRBJ1-1
v_gene: TRBV4-1
abundance: NA
CDR3aa: CASSQAQGGGWNTEAFF

j_gene: TRBJ1-2
v_gene: TRBV15
abundance: NA
CDR3aa: CATSSPGQANYGYTF

j_gene: TRBJ2-7
v_gene: TRBV7-5
abundance: NA
CDR3aa: CARSGGPSERYEQYF

j_gene: TRBJ2-7
v_gene: TRBV3-1/TRBV3-2
abundance: NA
CDR3aa: CASSQVVNEQYF

j_gene: TRBJ2-7
v_gene: TRBV5-1
abundance: NA
CDR3aa: CASSLGQGNSYEQYF

j_gene: TRBJ1-3
v_gene: TRBV13
abundance: NA
CDR3aa: CASRVRLQHSGNTIYF

j_gene: TRBJ1-1
v_gene: TRBV6-1
abundance: few
CDR3aa: CASSEGTGTGGTEAFF

j_gene: TRBJ2-7
v_gene: TRBV7-6
abundance: NA
CDR3aa: CASSGQGVYEQYF

j_gene: TRBJ2-7
v_gene: TRBV5-6
abundance: NA
CDR3aa: CASSLSRGVHEQYF

j_gene: TRBJ2-3
v_gene: TRBV6-1
abundance: NA
CDR3aa: CASSESQDPTDTQYF

j_gene: TRBJ1-2
v_gene: TRBV15
abundance: once
CDR3aa: CATTPTGPSLGYGYTF

j_gene: TRBJ2-1
v_gene: TRBV7-6
abundance: NA
CDR3aa: CASSLVRDRGNEQFF

j_gene: TRBJ2-1
v_gene: TRBV18
abundance: NA
CDR3aa: CASSPTSGGRNEQFF

j_gene: TRBJ2-2
v_gene: TRBV6-2/TRBV6-3
abundance: once
CDR3aa: CASSHPSGERAGELFF

j_gene: TRBJ2-5
v_gene: TRBV5-1
abundance: NA
CDR3aa: CASSLEAGQETQYF

j_gene: TRBJ2-7
v_gene: TRBV6-2/TRBV6-3
abundance: NA
CDR3aa: CASSFRIMDWASSYEQYF

j_gene: TRBJ2-1
v_gene: TRBV29-1
abundance: NA
CDR3aa: CSVETGTSGRRIDEQFF

j_gene: TRBJ1-2
v_gene: TRBV5-1
abundance: once
CDR3aa: CASSGYSGESYGYTF

j_gene: TRBJ2-7
v_gene: TRBV24-1
abundance: NA
CDR3aa: CATSDTRDSYEQYF

j_gene: TRBJ1-1
v_gene: TRBV7-2
abundance: NA
CDR3aa: CASREGVMNTEAFF

j_gene: TRBJ2-7
v_gene: TRBV4-3
abundance: NA
CDR3aa: CASSQQVGAGASTYEQYF

j_gene: TRBJ2-2
v_gene: TRBV7-2
abundance: once
CDR3aa: CASSHWTRTEGELFF

j_gene: TRBJ2-7
v_gene: TRBV5-1
abundance: NA
CDR3aa: CASSLAGTYEQYF

j_gene: TRBJ1-2
v_gene: TRBV6-5
abundance: once
CDR3aa: CASSSPSLGNGYTF

j_gene: TRBJ1-2
v_gene: TRBV7-2
abundance: NA
CDR3aa: CASRAIQGAGGYTF

j_gene: TRBJ1-2
v_gene: TRBV3-1/TRBV3-2
abundance: NA
CDR3aa: CASSQNGGGGRYTF

j_gene: TRBJ1-5
v_gene: TRBV11-2
abundance: NA
CDR3aa: CASSLATGFNQPQHF

j_gene: TRBJ2-3
v_gene: TRBV19
abundance: NA
CDR3aa: CASSTQLTPHTQYF

j_gene: TRBJ2-2
v_gene: TRBV6-4
abundance: NA
CDR3aa: CASSDSDRSTGELFF

j_gene: TRBJ2-2
v_gene: TRBV29-1
abundance: NA
CDR3aa: CSVVLSASNTGELFF

j_gene: TRBJ2-2
v_gene: TRBV19
abundance: NA
CDR3aa: CASSIVHRGSGELFF